These 27 T cell receptor beta chains were all obtained from the same sample, sequenced in a study of spatial heterogeneity in lung cancer (dated by TCRdb to between 2018 and 2021). Library construction relied on 5' RACE. Reads for this sample came from a NextSeq 500. In-frame beta chains were kept once TCRdb had trimmed the public reads at Q25 with fastp and called clones with MiXCR. Rows matching on CDR3 protein sequence are summarized as one entry with the most common DNA and genes. Present in this sample are some 110,000 distinct CDR3 sequences, 9% to 15% of which were seen just once. Of the sample, approximately 15% is held by the ten largest clones. Explained via the paper, the time point label denotes: blood at routine non-recurrence follow-up after resection. For TCR sequencing, whole RNA was extracted from tumor and nontumor lung tissue, or from cryopreserved PBMC samples, and no cell sorting was done.

Sequencing was performed on PBMCs, taken at follow-up. The receptors stem from a male donor with early-stage non-small cell lung cancer.

This rearrangement joins TRBV20-1 to TRBJ2-6, with TRBD2 matching over 8 bases. The germline V gene encodes CDR1 DFQATT and CDR2 SNEGSKA (reference sequence). This CDR3 spans 17 amino acids. The CDR3 here is CSATIGGGSSGANVLTF. The CDR3 bases are TGCAGCGCCACGATCGGCGGGGGGTCCTCTGGGGCCAACGTCCTGACTTTC.

This chain joins TRBV3-1 and TRBJ1-2; 7 bases map to TRBD1. CDR3 length equals 16 residues. V was pared by 5 bases and J by 2 bases, with 11 bases of the junction left unmatched. Per germline, CDR1 LGHDT and CDR2 YNNKEL (reference sequence). The chain's CDR3 is CASSLASLQGNYGYTF. CDR3 DNA: TGTGCCAGCAGCTTAGCTAGTTTACAGGGGAACTATGGCTACACCTTC. Complete variable domain (other parts from reference TRBV3-1 and TRBJ1-2): DTAVSQTPKYLVTQMGNDKSIKCEQNLGHDTMYWYKQDSKKFLKIMFSYNNKELIINETVPNRFSPKSPDKAHLNLHINSLELGDSAVYFCASSLASLQGNYGYTFGSGTRLTVV.

There are many counts of this clonotype. This chain uses TRBV20-1 with TRBJ1-1; possible D gene TRBD1, 5 bases. Germline loops: CDR1 DFQATT, CDR2 SNEGSKA (reference sequence). The CDR3 runs 15 residues. The V end lost 3 bases, the J end lost 0 bases, and 14 bases lay between the germline ends. The CDR3 nucleotides read TGCAGTGCTAGCGGCTCGGGGCCCATGAACACTGAAGCTTTCTTT. Its translation: CSASGSGPMNTEAFF.

This clonotype appeared many times. The chain combines TRBV29-1 with TRBJ2-3, with D possibly TRBD1 on 5 matching bases. Trimming stripped 8 bases from V and 2 bases from J, with 14 bases between. The V gene's germline CDR1 is SQVTM and CDR2 ANQGSEA. This CDR3 comprises 13 residues. CDR3 in DNA: TGCAGCTCATCCAGGGATCACACAGATACGCAGTATTTT. Translated, it gives CSSSRDHTDTQYF.

This clonotype turned up a few times. The rearrangement joins TRBV19 to TRBJ2-1, with 9 bases aligning to TRBD2. The V and J ends lost 4 bases and 6 bases, in that order; junction bases with no gene match: 7. CDR1 LNHDA and CDR2 SQIVND come from the germline V gene (reference sequence). The CDR3 runs to 15 residues. The CDR3 is CASSRERGAINEQFF. DNA of the CDR3: TGTGCCAGTAGTAGGGAGCGGGGGGCTATCAATGAGCAGTTCTTC.

The rearrangement uses TRBV7-3 and TRBJ2-1; no clear D gene. V was trimmed by 6 bases and J by 7 bases, leaving 10 bases between them. Germline assignment: CDR1 SGHTA and CDR2 FQGTGA. The CDR3 is 12 residues long. The CDR3 nucleotides are TGTGCCAGCAGTCTCGGGCGAAATGAGCAGTTCTTC. Amino acids: CASSLGRNEQFF.

This sequence joins TRBV10-3 and TRBJ1-2; the match to TRBD1 covers 8 bases. The germline CDR1 and CDR2 sequences are ENHRY and SYGVKD. The CDR3 runs to 17 residues. Unmatched junction bases numbered 10, after V lost 4 bases and J lost 0 bases. In DNA, the CDR3 is TGTGCCATCAGTGCGTGGGACAGGCGCGTAACTAACTATGGCTACACCTTC. This translates into CAISAWDRRVTNYGYTF.

The gene calls are TRBV14 and TRBJ2-5; tentative D call: TRBD1 (5 bases). The CDR3 consists of 14 residues. Trimming removed 1 base at V and 0 bases at J, with 6 bases between. Germline CDR1 and CDR2: SGHDN and FVKESK. The CDR3 loop is CASSQGQYQETQYF. The CDR3 region has the DNA TGTGCCAGCAGCCAAGGACAGTACCAAGAGACCCAGTACTTC.

This clonotype came up a few times. V and J are TRBV5-6 and TRBJ2-2; D gene unclear. V gave up 0 bases and J gave up 6 bases, with 9 bases separating them. Germline CDR1 SGHDT, CDR2 YYEEEE. CDR3 length: 14 residues. The CDR3 is CASSLAKRPGELFF. CDR3 bases: TGTGCCAGCAGCTTGGCCAAGAGGCCCGGGGAGCTGTTTTTT.

The chain combines TRBV6-2 or TRBV6-3 with TRBJ1-5, with TRBD1 as a possible D gene (6 bases). Per germline, CDR1 MNHEY and CDR2 SVGEGT. V was trimmed by 6 bases and J by 4 bases, leaving 13 bases between them. The CDR3 is made up of 14 amino acids. This chain's CDR3 is CASRTVQGNQPQHF. The CDR3 DNA reads as TGTGCCAGCAGAACAGTGCAGGGGAATCAGCCCCAGCATTTT.

This clonotype was counted between two and nine times. The J gene is TRBJ2-2, the V gene TRBV6-4; 7 bases map to TRBD1. Germline CDR1 reads MRHNA; CDR2 reads SNTAGT. The CDR3 totals 15 residues. The junction had 5 bases not matched to a gene; V was cut back by 7 bases and J by 0 bases. This chain's CDR3 is CASTAQGSNTGELFF. The DNA for the CDR3 is TGTGCCAGCACCGCACAGGGGTCGAACACCGGGGAGCTGTTTTTT.

This clonotype was picked up many times. The chain combines TRBV4-3 with TRBJ1-2; D remains unclear. This CDR3 is 15 amino acids long. CDR1 is LGHNA, CDR2 YSLEER, per germline. V dropped 0 bases and J dropped 7 bases, with 15 bases sitting between them. Written as DNA, the CDR3 is TGCGCCAGCAGCCAAGATCCGTTGGCCCGGGGTGGCTACACCTTC. This sequence encodes CASSQDPLARGGYTF.

The rearrangement links TRBV7-8 to TRBJ1-5; a weak D match, TRBD1 (5 bases). Germline V gene lookup returns CDR1 SGHVS and CDR2 FQNEAQ. The CDR3 sequence is 14 residues long. The V and J ends lost 1 base and 2 bases respectively, with 6 bases between them. The CDR3 here is CASSLVQGNQPQHF. The CDR3 DNA is TGTGCCAGCAGCTTAGTACAGGGCAATCAGCCCCAGCATTTT.

The chain combines TRBV2 with TRBJ2-5; D uncertain. Between the trimmed V and J ends, which lost 6 bases and 1 base, there was a span of 3 bases. Germline loops: CDR1 SNHLY, CDR2 FYNNEI. The CDR3 spans 11 residues. The CDR3 DNA reads as TGTGCCAGCAGACCCCAAGAGACCCAGTACTTC. Its protein is CASRPQETQYF.

The chain combines TRBV10-3 with TRBJ2-3; perhaps TRBD2 as D (5 bases). V lost 6 bases and J 1 base, leaving 14 bases between the germline ends. The germline V gene has CDR1 ENHRY and CDR2 SYGVKD. The CDR3 has 15 amino acids. CDR3 sequence: CAIRREHTGTDTQYF. In DNA, the CDR3 is TGTGCCATCAGGAGGGAGCATACCGGCACAGATACGCAGTATTTT.

The genes are TRBV7-3 and TRBJ1-4; D is perhaps TRBD1 (5 bases). V lost 0 bases and J lost 3, with 8 bases in between. Germline CDR1 and CDR2: SGHTA and FQGTGA. This CDR3 is 15 amino acids long. Here the CDR3 reads CASSLTGGSNEKLFF. The DNA for the CDR3 is TGTGCCAGCAGCTTAACGGGGGGATCTAATGAAAAACTGTTTTTT.

J is TRBJ1-1 and V is TRBV5-1, with TRBD1 matching over 7 bases. Germline loops: CDR1 SGHRS, CDR2 YFSETQ. Unmatched junction bases numbered 2, after V lost 6 bases and J lost 0 bases. The CDR3 has 13 amino acids. This CDR3 is CASKQGMNTEAFF. As DNA, the CDR3 is TGCGCCAGCAAACAGGGGATGAACACTGAAGCTTTCTTT.

The V and J genes are TRBV30 and TRBJ1-5; D is uncertain. Trimming removed 0 bases at V and 4 bases at J, with 7 bases between. The length of the CDR3 is 13 residues. The germline V gene has CDR1 GTSNPN and CDR2 SVGIG (reference sequence). The CDR3 loop reads CAWSVKENQPQHF. The CDR3 DNA reads TGTGCCTGGAGTGTTAAGGAAAATCAGCCCCAGCATTTT.

This clonotype has a count of ten or more. The genes are TRBV20-1 and TRBJ1-1; D may be TRBD1 (5 bases). Trimming removed 1 base at V and 6 bases at J, with 12 bases between. The CDR3 spans 13 residues. Germline-derived CDR1 and CDR2 are DFQATT and SNEGSKA (reference sequence). CDR3 protein: CSARGDSVPEAFF. DNA of the CDR3: TGCAGTGCTAGAGGGGACTCGGTCCCTGAAGCTTTCTTT.

This chain's CDR3 is CASSLARGRSTNEKLFF. The CDR3 bases are TGTGCCAGCAGCTTAGCGAGGGGCAGATCAACTAATGAAAAACTGTTTTTT. The chain is built from TRBV7-2 and TRBJ1-4; TRBD1 is a possible D gene (5 bases). This CDR3 contains 17 residues. Germline lookup yields CDR1 SGHTA and CDR2 FQGNSA. Trimming cost V 0 bases and J 0 bases, with 11 bases left between them.

The V gene is TRBV20-1, the J gene TRBJ1-5; D possibly corresponds to TRBD1 (6 bases). Per the germline V gene, CDR1 is DFQATT and CDR2 is SNEGSKA (reference sequence). V was clipped by 3 bases and J by 1 base, with 10 bases between them. This CDR3 has 14 amino acids. This CDR3 reads CSARGTPSNQPQHF. For the CDR3, the DNA is TGCAGTGCTAGGGGGACACCAAGCAATCAGCCCCAGCATTTT.

The chain recombines TRBV20-1 with TRBJ2-1; the match to TRBD1 covers 8 bases. CDR1 is DFQATT, CDR2 SNEGSKA, per germline (reference sequence). The CDR3 has 13 residues. Unmatched junction bases numbered 8, after V lost 6 bases and J lost 7 bases. The DNA of the CDR3 is TGCAGTGCCTCGACAGGGGTAGCGAATGAGCAGTTCTTC. As protein: CSASTGVANEQFF.

The V gene is TRBV18, the J gene TRBJ1-2; weak D call: TRBD1 (5 bases). Germline CDR1 and CDR2: KGHSH and LQKENI. This CDR3 comprises 13 residues. V lost 2 bases to trimming and J lost 4 bases, with 8 bases between them. The CDR3 region has the DNA TGTGCCAGCTCACCAGACAGCAGCTATGGCTACACCTTC. Translating it yields CASSPDSSYGYTF.

This clonotype was seen repeatedly, ten times or more. The rearrangement links TRBV28 to TRBJ2-4; D gene ambiguous. The germline CDR1 and CDR2 sequences are MDHEN and SYDVKM. The CDR3 sequence is 14 residues long. Trimming stripped 2 bases from V and 8 bases from J, with 13 bases between. The CDR3 sequence is CASSLTAGQDIQYF. The CDR3 DNA sequence: TGTGCCAGCAGTTTAACGGCAGGTCAAGACATTCAGTACTTC.

In its sample, this clonotype is large. This chain joins TRBV29-1 and TRBJ2-1; no reliable D call. The CDR3 consists of 14 residues. The germline V and J ends were trimmed by 3 bases and 2 bases, with 11 bases remaining between them. The germline V gene has CDR1 SQVTM and CDR2 ANQGSEA. CDR3 sequence (DNA): TGCAGCGTTGATTCATCCCCCCCCTACAATGAGCAGTTCTTC. Residues: CSVDSSPPYNEQFF.

In its sample, this clonotype was seen many times. V and J are TRBV6-1 and TRBJ1-2; 7 bases are a match to TRBD1. In germline, CDR1 is MNHNS, CDR2 SASEGT. Trimming took 4 bases from V and 0 from J; bases not matched to a gene: 2. CDR3 length equals 14 residues. CDR3 in DNA: TGTGCCAGCAGTGGACAGGGAGCTAACTATGGCTACACCTTC. Protein: CASSGQGANYGYTF.

The genes are TRBV7-2 and TRBJ2-7, with 8 bases aligning to TRBD1. After removal of 5 bases from V and 3 bases from J, the junction contained 6 bases not matched to a gene. Germline lookup yields CDR1 SGHTA and CDR2 FQGNSA. The CDR3 has 14 residues. The CDR3 sequence is CASSLPQGVYEQYF. As DNA, the CDR3 is TGTGCCAGCAGCCTCCCACAGGGGGTCTACGAGCAGTACTTC. Together with reference TRBV7-2 and TRBJ2-7, the CDR3 gives the full variable domain: GAGVSQSPSNKVTEKGKDVELRCDPISGHTALYWYRQSLGQGLEFLIYFQGNSAPDKSGLPSDRFSAERTGGSVSTLTIQRTQQEDSAVYLCASSLPQGVYEQYFGPGTRLTVT.